This T cell receptor (beta chain) was sequenced during a study of cytotoxic CD8 clonotypes in ibrutinib-treated CLL. In the study overall: Across the patients, approximately 10 were relapsed/refractory, over 14 treatment-naive and 17 to 18 IGHV unmutated. The study's findings and limits: Higher clonality was seen at ibrutinib response and a return toward baseline at progression. Sustained-remission and progressing patients' sampling times differed.

The germline gives CDR1 SGDLS, CDR2 YYNGEE. The CDR3 is 16 amino acids. V trimming: 3 bases; J trimming: 7 bases; junction bases outside the gene matches: 10. For this clone: Its cognate antigen is unknown.

Depths of 1 in 200,000 to 1 in 1 million T cells were the sequencing target. Sequenced by immunoSEQ multiplex PCR; TCRdb stores in-frame clones only, minus some. The table shows about 330,000 clones, with roughly 70% occurring only once. This clonotype was sampled from a human donor with chronic lymphocytic leukemia. This sequence joins TRBV9 and TRBJ1-4, with 9 bases matching TRBD1. Here the sequenced sample was PBMCs, taken after 36 months of ibrutinib treatment. The CDR3 sequence: CASSALPRDRVEKLFF. In DNA, the CDR3 is TGTGCCAGCAGCGCATTACCCCGGGACAGGGTTGAAAAACTGTTTTTT.